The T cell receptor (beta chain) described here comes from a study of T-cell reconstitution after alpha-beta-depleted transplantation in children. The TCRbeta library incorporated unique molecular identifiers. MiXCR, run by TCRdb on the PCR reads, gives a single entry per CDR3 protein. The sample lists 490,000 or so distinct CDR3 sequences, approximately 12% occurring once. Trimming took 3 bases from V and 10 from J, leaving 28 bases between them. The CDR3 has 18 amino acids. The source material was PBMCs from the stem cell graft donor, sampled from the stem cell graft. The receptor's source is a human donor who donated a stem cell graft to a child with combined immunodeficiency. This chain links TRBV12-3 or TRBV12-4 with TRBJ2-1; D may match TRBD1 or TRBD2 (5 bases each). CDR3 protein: CASSFSRAFARDPGEQFF. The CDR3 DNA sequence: TGTGCCAGCAGTTTTAGTAGGGCCTTCGCCCGGGACCCGGGAGAGCAGTTCTTC.